These T cell receptor beta chains were read from a single sample in a study of blood T cells in healthy people across ages. TCRdb re-called the 5' RACE reads with MiXCR, one entry per CDR3 protein. The sample includes more than 700,000 distinct CDR3 sequences, around half seen only once; the top ten take 15% to 20%. The sequencing input was blood. All receptors come from a man older than 75 in good health. Each CDR3 is given with its conserved first and last residue. D genes are given only for firm matches. The size of a clone is reported for some rows only, either as once, few or many, or as a class for expanded clones.

d_call	v_call	j_call	clone_size	cdr3_length	cdr3_aa	cdr3_nt
TRBD1	TRBV7-9	TRBJ2-7	.	14	CASSLAGTGREQYF	TGTGCCAGCAGCTTAGCGGGGACAGGGAGAGAGCAGTACTTC
TRBD2	TRBV7-3	TRBJ2-1	few	18	CASSSGGLAGGSYNEQFF	TGTGCCAGCAGCTCCGGAGGACTAGCGGGAGGATCCTACAATGAGCAGTTCTTC
TRBD2	TRBV3-1	TRBJ2-3	.	15	CASSRGGSTTDTQYF	TGTGCCAGCAGCCGTGGCGGGAGTACAACAGATACGCAGTATTTT
.	TRBV10-3	TRBJ2-7	.	16	CAISEGGRAGTYEQYF	TGTGCCATCAGTGAGGGTGGCCGGGCAGGGACCTACGAGCAGTACTTC
.	TRBV9	TRBJ2-3	few	15	CASSAMAGGTDTQYF	TGTGCCAGCAGCGCGATGGCTGGTGGCACAGATACGCAGTATTTT
.	TRBV7-9	TRBJ1-2	.	16	CASSLALGADNYGYTF	TGTGCCAGCAGCTTAGCGCTTGGAGCGGACAACTATGGCTACACCTTC
.	TRBV25-1	TRBJ2-1	.	12	CASSEHDNEQFF	TGTGCCAGCAGTGAACACGACAATGAGCAGTTCTTC
TRBD2	TRBV13	TRBJ2-1	few	15	CASSQRLAVNNEQFF	TGTGCCAGCAGCCAACGACTAGCGGTTAATAATGAGCAGTTCTTC
.	TRBV20-1	TRBJ2-1	.	12	CSARQPYNEQFF	TGCAGTGCTAGACAGCCCTACAATGAGCAGTTCTTC
.	TRBV27	TRBJ2-5	few	13	CASSLLRGETQYF	TGTGCCAGCAGCCTCCTTCGTGGGGAGACCCAGTACTTC
TRBD1	TRBV5-1	TRBJ2-1	.	15	CASSFIPGQGNEQFF	TGCGCCAGCAGCTTCATACCGGGACAGGGGAATGAGCAGTTCTTC
.	TRBV29-1	TRBJ1-1	once	13	CSIGGRLNTEAFF	TGCAGCATCGGGGGCAGATTGAACACTGAAGCTTTCTTT
TRBD1	TRBV12-3/TRBV12-4	TRBJ2-5	once	15	CASSLPRGLEETQYF	TGTGCCAGCAGTTTACCCAGGGGGCTAGAGGAGACCCAGTACTTC
TRBD1	TRBV28	TRBJ1-1	few	14	CASSFQGGRTEAFF	TGTGCCAGCAGTTTCCAGGGGGGCCGCACTGAAGCTTTCTTT
.	TRBV20-1	TRBJ1-5	few	12	CSARGPGQPQHF	TGCAGTGCTAGGGGCCCTGGCCAGCCCCAGCATTTT
TRBD2	TRBV28	TRBJ2-1	.	18	CASSLIPVAGGTDNEQFF	TGTGCCAGCAGTTTAATTCCTGTAGCGGGAGGGACAGACAATGAGCAGTTCTTC
.	TRBV29-1	TRBJ2-7	.	14	CSVEGFGRYNEQYF	TGCAGCGTTGAAGGGTTTGGGCGCTACAATGAGCAGTACTTC